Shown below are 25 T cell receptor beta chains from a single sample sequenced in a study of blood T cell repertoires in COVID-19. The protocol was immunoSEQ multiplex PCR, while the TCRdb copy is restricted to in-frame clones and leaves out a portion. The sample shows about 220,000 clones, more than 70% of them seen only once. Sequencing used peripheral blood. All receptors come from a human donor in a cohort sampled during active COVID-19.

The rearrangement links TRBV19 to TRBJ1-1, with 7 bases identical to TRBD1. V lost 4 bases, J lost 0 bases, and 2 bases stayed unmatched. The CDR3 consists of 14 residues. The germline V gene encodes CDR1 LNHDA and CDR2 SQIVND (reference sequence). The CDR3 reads CASSKGQLNTEAFF. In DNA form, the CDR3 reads TGTGCCAGTAGTAAGGGACAGTTGAACACTGAAGCTTTCTTT. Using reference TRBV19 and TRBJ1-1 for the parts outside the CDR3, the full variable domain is DGGITQSPKYLFRKEGQNVTLSCEQNLNHDAMYWYRQDPGQGLRLIYYSQIVNDFQKGDIAEGYSVSREKKESFPLTVTSAQKNPTAFYLCASSKGQLNTEAFFGQGTRLTVV.

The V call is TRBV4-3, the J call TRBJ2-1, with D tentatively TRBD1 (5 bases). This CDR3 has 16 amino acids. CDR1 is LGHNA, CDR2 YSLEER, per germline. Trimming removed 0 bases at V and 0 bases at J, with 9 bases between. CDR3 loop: CASSQDFDSSYNEQFF. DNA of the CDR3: TGCGCCAGCAGCCAAGATTTCGACAGCTCCTACAATGAGCAGTTCTTC.

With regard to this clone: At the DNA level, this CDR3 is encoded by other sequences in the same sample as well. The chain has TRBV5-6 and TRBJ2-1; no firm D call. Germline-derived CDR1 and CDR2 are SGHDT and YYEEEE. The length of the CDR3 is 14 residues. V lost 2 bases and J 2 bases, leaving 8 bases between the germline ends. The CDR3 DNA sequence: TGTGCCAGCAGCTTCTCTAGTGCCTACAATGAGCAGTTCTTC. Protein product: CASSFSSAYNEQFF.

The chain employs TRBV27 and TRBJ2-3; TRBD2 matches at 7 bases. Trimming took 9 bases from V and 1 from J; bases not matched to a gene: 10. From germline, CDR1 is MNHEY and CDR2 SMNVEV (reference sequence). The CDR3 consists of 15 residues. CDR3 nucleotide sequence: TGTGCCAGTCTCAAGGGAGGGGAAGGCACAGATACGCAGTATTTT. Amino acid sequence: CASLKGGEGTDTQYF.

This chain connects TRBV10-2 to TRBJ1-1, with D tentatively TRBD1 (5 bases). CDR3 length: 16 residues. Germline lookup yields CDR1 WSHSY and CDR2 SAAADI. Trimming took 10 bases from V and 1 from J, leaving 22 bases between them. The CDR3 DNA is TGCGCCACCATGGGGGGAACACGCTGGCGGAACACTGAAGCTTTCTTT. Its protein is CATMGGTRWRNTEAFF.

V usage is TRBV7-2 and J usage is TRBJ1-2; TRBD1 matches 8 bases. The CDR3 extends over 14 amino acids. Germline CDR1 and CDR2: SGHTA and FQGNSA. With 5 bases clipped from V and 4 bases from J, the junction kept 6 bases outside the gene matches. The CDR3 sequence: CASSSDRGGYGYTF. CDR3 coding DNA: TGTGCCAGCAGCAGCGACAGGGGTGGCTATGGCTACACCTTC.

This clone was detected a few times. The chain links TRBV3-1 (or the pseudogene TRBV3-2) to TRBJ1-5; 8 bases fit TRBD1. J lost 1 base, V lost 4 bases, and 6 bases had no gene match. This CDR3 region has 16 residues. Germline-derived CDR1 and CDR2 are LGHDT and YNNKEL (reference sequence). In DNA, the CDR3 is TGTGCCAGCAGCCTCTCAGGGACAGGAAGCAATCAGCCCCAGCATTTT. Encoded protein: CASSLSGTGSNQPQHF.

The CDR3 bases are TGTGCCAGCAGCCAAGATCCTAGTTCCTACGAGCAGTACTTC. This codes for CASSQDPSSYEQYF. V is TRBV14 and J is TRBJ2-7; D unclear. CDR3 size: 14 residues. In germline, CDR1 is SGHDN, CDR2 FVKESK. Trimming pared 0 bases from V and 1 base from J, leaving 7 bases between. Filled out from reference TRBV14 and TRBJ2-7, the complete variable domain reads EAGVTQFPSHSVIEKGQTVTLRCDPISGHDNLYWYRRVMGKEIKFLLHFVKESKQDESGMPNNRFLAERTGGTYSTLKVQPAELEDSGVYFCASSQDPSSYEQYFGPGTRLTVT.

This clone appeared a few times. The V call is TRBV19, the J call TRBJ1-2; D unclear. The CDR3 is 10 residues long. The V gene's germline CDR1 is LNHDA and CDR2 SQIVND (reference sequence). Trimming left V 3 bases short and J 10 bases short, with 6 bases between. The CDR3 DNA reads TGTGCCAGTAGTATGGAGAACTACACCTTC. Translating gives CASSMENYTF.

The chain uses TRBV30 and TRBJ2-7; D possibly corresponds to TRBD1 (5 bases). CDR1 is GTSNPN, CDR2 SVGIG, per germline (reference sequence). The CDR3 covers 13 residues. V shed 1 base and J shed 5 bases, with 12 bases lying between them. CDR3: CAWSALSRDEQYF. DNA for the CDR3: TGTGCCTGGAGTGCACTGTCCAGGGACGAGCAGTACTTC.

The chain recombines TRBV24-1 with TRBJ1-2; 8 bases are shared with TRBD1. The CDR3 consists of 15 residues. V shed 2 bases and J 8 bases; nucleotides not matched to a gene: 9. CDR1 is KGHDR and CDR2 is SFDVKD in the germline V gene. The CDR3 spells CATSDWDRPRGGYTF. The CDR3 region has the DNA TGTGCCACCAGTGATTGGGACAGGCCCAGAGGGGGCTACACCTTC.

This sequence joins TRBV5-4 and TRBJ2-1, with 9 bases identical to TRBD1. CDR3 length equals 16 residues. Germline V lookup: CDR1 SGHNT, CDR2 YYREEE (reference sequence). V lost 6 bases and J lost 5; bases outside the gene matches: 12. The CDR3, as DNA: TGTGCCAGCACCCCTACCGGGACAGGGTGGCACAATGAGCAGTTCTTC. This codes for CASTPTGTGWHNEQFF.

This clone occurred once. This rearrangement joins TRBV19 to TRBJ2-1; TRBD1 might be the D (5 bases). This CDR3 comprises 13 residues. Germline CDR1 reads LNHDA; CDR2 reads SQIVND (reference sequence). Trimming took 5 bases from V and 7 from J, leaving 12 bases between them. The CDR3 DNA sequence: TGTGCCAGTAGTGCCGACAGAATTAATGAGCAGTTCTTC. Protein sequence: CASSADRINEQFF. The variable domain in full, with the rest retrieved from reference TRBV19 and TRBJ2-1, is DGGITQSPKYLFRKEGQNVTLSCEQNLNHDAMYWYRQDPGQGLRLIYYSQIVNDFQKGDIAEGYSVSREKKESFPLTVTSAQKNPTAFYLCASSADRINEQFFGPGTRLTVL.

This chain's CDR3 is CSAMRDRRTDTQYF. DNA for the CDR3: TGCAGCGCAATGAGGGACAGGCGCACAGATACGCAGTATTTT. The V gene is TRBV29-1, the J gene TRBJ2-3; TRBD1 aligns across 8 bases. Germline trimming cut 7 bases from V and 1 base from J; bases unmatched to any gene: 7. Germline CDR1 and CDR2: SQVTM and ANQGSEA. The CDR3 length is 14 residues.

CDR3 sequence reads: CASSLSGGQPQHF. CDR3 nucleotide sequence: TGTGCCAGCAGCTTATCGGGGGGACAGCCCCAGCATTTT. The rearrangement links TRBV7-3 to TRBJ1-5; maybe TRBD1 (5 bases). CDR3 length: 13 amino acids. Germline CDR1 reads SGHTA; CDR2 reads FQGTGA. V was pared by 2 bases and J by 7 bases, with 9 bases between.

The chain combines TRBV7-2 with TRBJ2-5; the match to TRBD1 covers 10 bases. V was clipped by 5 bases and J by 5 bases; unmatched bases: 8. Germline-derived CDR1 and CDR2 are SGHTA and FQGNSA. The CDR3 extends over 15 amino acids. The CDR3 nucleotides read TGTGCCAGCAGCCTGGGGACAGGGGATAGGGAGACCCAGTACTTC. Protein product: CASSLGTGDRETQYF.

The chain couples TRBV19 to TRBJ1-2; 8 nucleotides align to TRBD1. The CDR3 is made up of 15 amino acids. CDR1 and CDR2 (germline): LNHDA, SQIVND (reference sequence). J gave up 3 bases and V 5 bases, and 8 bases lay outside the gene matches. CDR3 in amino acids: CASSPRTGSDYGYTF. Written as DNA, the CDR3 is TGTGCCAGTAGTCCCCGGACAGGGAGCGACTATGGCTACACCTTC.

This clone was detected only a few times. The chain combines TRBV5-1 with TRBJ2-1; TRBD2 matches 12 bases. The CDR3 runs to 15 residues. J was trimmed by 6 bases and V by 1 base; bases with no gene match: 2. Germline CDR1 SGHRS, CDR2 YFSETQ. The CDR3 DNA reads TGCGCCAGCAGCTTGACTAGCGGGAGGATCAATGAGCAGTTCTTC. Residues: CASSLTSGRINEQFF.

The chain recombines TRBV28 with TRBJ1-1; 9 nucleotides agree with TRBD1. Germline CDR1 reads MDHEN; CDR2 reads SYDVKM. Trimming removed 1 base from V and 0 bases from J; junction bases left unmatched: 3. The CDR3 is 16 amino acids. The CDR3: CASSLSDRGMNTEAFF. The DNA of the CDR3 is TGTGCCAGCAGTTTATCTGACAGGGGGATGAACACTGAAGCTTTCTTT. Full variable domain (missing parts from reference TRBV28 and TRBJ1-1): DVKVTQSSRYLVKRTGEKVFLECVQDMDHENMFWYRQDPGLGLRLIYFSYDVKMKEKGDIPEGYSVSREKKERFSLILESASTNQTSMYLCASSLSDRGMNTEAFFGQGTRLTVV.

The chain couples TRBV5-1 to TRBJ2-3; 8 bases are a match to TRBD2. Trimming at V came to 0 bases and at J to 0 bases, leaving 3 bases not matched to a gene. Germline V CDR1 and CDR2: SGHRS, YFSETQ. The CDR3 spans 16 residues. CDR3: CASSLGWTSSTDTQYF. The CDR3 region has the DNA TGCGCCAGCAGCTTGGGGTGGACTAGCAGCACAGATACGCAGTATTTT.

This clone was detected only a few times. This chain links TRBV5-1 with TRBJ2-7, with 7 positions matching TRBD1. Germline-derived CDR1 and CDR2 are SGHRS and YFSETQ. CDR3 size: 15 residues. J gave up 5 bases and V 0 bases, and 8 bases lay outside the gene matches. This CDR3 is CASSLGPTGTHEQYF. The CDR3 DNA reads TGCGCCAGCAGCTTGGGGCCGACAGGGACCCACGAGCAGTACTTC.

The chain's CDR3 is CASSSHRGLRSGNTIYF. For the CDR3, the DNA is TGTGCCAGCAGTTCCCACAGGGGACTCCGCTCTGGAAACACCATATATTTT. The V call is TRBV27, the J call TRBJ1-3, with 7 nucleotides matching TRBD1. CDR1 and CDR2 from the germline V gene are MNHEY and SMNVEV (reference sequence). This CDR3 region has 17 residues. V lost 4 bases to trimming and J lost 0 bases; unmatched junction nucleotides: 9.

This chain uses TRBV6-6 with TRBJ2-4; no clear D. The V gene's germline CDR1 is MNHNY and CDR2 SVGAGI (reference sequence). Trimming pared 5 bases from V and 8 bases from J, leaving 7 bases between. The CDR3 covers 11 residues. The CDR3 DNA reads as TGTGCCAGCAGTCCTAAAGACATTCAGTACTTC. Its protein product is CASSPKDIQYF.

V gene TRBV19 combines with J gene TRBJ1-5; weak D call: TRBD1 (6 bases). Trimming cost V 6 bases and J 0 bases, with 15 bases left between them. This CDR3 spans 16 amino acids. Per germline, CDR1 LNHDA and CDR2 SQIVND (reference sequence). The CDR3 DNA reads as TGTGCCAGTAGGGGCAGGGGCGTAGATAGCAATCAGCCCCAGCATTTT. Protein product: CASRGRGVDSNQPQHF.

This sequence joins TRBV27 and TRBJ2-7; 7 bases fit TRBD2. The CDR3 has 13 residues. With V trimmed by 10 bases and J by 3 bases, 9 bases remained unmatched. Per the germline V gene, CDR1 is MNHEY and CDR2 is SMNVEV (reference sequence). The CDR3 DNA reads TGTGCCACCAAAGCTAGCGGCCACTACGAGCAGTACTTC. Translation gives CATKASGHYEQYF.